What follows describes a single T cell receptor (beta chain). What it binds is not known. These data belong to a study of tumor and adjacent non-tumor tissue in lung cancer. RNA was extracted from bulk tissue without any cell sorting. Distant lung tissue was collected more than 3 cm away from the tumor edge. The library came from three nested PCR rounds adapted from ARM-PCR protocols. TCRdb reprocessed the multiplex PCR reads via MiXCR and lists one record per CDR3 protein. Of 60,000 or so distinct CDR3 sequences listed, roughly 57% are singletons. V was pared by 1 base and J by 2 bases, with 9 bases between. Germline V gene sequence: CDR1 LGHNA, CDR2 YNFKEQ. CDR3 length equals 14 residues. The study's findings and limits: Compared with tumor, normal lung showed significantly lower TCR diversity.

V gene TRBV4-2 combines with J gene TRBJ2-7; D ambiguous. Sequences were obtained from distant non-tumor lung tissue. The sequence came from a man in his 70s with non-small cell lung cancer. CDR3 nucleotides: TGTGCCAGCAGCCAAGTGTCTAGACCCTACGAGCAGTACTTC. Its translation: CASSQVSRPYEQYF.